This paragraph covers one T cell receptor (beta chain) sequence. Its antigen is not known. This CDR3 has 18 residues. Trimming stripped 5 bases from V and 0 bases from J, with 22 bases between. Germline V lookup: CDR1 MNHEY, CDR2 SMNVEV (reference sequence). Amplification used 60 Vbeta primers and 13 Jbeta primers. Data came from immunoSEQ multiplex PCR; TCRdb stores just in-frame clones and leaves some out. The profile shows some 150,000 clones, around 80% of them singletons. This sample was taken from a study of cytomegalovirus exposure and HLA in healthy donors. Findings of the study overall: Indistinguishability led to the exclusion of some V segments, TRBV6-2 and TRBV6-3 included. Cytomegalovirus status, reportedly, was diagnosed with high specificity and sensitivity by the classifier.

The receptor was derived from a woman aged 45-59 years in good health and CMV-seropositive. The chain carries TRBV27 and TRBJ1-1; tentative D call: TRBD1 (5 bases). Sequencing was carried out using PBMCs. CDR3: CASSPLGVYGQMNTEAFF. CDR3 in DNA: TGTGCCAGCAGTCCGTTAGGGGTATATGGGCAAATGAACACTGAAGCTTTCTTT.